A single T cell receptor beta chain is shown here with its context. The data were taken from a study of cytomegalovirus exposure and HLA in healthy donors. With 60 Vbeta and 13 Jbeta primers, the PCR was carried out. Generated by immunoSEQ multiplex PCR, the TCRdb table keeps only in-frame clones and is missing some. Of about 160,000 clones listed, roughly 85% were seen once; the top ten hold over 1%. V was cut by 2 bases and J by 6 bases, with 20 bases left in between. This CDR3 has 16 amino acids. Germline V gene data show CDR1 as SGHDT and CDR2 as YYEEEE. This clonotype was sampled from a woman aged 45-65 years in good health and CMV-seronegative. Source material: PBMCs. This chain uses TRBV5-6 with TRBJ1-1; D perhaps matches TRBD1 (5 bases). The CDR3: CASSFKGRGVGAEAFF. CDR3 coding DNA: TGTGCCAGCAGCTTTAAAGGTCGGGGGGTTGGCGCTGAAGCTTTCTTT. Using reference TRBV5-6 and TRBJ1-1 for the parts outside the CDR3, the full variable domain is DAGVTQSPTHLIKTRGQQVTLRCSPKSGHDTVSWYQQALGQGPQFIFQYYEEEERQRGNFPDRFSGHQFPNYSSELNVNALLLGDSALYLCASSFKGRGVGAEAFFGQGTRLTVV.